This T cell receptor beta chain was observed in a study of OX40 agonist ivuxolimab in advanced cancers. Findings and limits, study-wide: Low normalized T-cell clonal expansion was additionally recorded for some nonresponders.

Germline V gene data show CDR1 as GTSNPN and CDR2 as SVGIG (reference sequence). V was trimmed by 0 bases and J by 6 bases, leaving 13 bases between them. This CDR3 is built from 14 residues. Sequencing was performed with immunoSEQ multiplex PCR; in TCRdb, only in-frame clones are kept and a portion is missing. Among just over 80,000 clones listed, roughly 84% were seen once. Details on this clone: The target antigen is unknown.

Sequences were derived from CD4+ or CD8+ T cells sorted from blood, sampled in a trial of the OX40 agonist ivuxolimab. This chain uses TRBV30 with TRBJ2-3; TRBD2 might be the D (5 bases). The sequence was obtained from an adult with an advanced solid tumor such as melanoma, head and neck, liver or kidney cancer. In DNA, the CDR3 is TGTGCCTGGAGTGTACTAGACCCCGCCGATACGCAGTATTTT. Its translation is CAWSVLDPADTQYF. The variable domain in full, with the rest retrieved from reference TRBV30 and TRBJ2-3, is SQTIHQWPATLVQPVGSPLSLECTVEGTSNPNLYWYRQAAGRGLQLLFYSVGIGQISSEVPQNLSASRPQDRQFILSSKKLLLSDSGFYLCAWSVLDPADTQYFGPGTRLTVL.